Reported below is one TCR beta chain. Its antigen is as yet unknown. Here immunoSEQ multiplex PCR was the method, and the copy in TCRdb shows in-frame clones only, minus some. The table lists more than 35,000 clones, over 90% of them singletons. These data belong to a study of T cells in tuberculosis. Study-level information: In South Africa, adults with active tuberculosis were compared with IGRA-negative and latently infected IGRA-positive adolescents. Study-wide points: Smaller distances to GMM-specific TCRs suggested their expansion in active tuberculosis. Smaller alpha distances in active tuberculosis partly reflected shorter CDR3-alpha lengths.

The sequence came from a donor between 10 and 35 years old with latent tuberculosis or without tuberculosis infection. Input material: PBMCs.

CDR3 loop: CASSLYGDSSYEQYF. The CDR3 region has the DNA TGTGCCAGCAGCCTCTACGGAGATAGCTCCTACGAGCAGTACTTC. The chain has TRBV13 and TRBJ2-7; no clear D. CDR3 size: 15 residues. The V gene's germline CDR1 is PRHDT and CDR2 FYEKMQ (reference sequence). Trimming shortened V by 5 bases and J by 0 bases, and 14 bases separated the two germline ends. The variable domain in full, with the rest retrieved from reference TRBV13 and TRBJ2-7, is AAGVIQSPRHLIKEKRETATLKCYPIPRHDTVYWYQQGPGQDPQFLISFYEKMQSDKGSIPDRFSAQQFSDYHSELNMSSLELGDSALYFCASSLYGDSSYEQYFGPGTRLTVT.